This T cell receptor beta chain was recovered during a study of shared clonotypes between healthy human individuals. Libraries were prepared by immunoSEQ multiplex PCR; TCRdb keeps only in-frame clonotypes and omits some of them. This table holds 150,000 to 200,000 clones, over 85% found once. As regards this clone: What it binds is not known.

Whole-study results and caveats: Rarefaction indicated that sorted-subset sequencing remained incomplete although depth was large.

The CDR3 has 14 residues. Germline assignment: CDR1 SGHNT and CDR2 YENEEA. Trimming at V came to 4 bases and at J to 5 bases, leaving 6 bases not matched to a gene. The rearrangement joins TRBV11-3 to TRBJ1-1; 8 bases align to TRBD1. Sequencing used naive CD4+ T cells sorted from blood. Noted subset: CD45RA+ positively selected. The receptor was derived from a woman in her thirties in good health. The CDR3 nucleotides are TGTGCCAGCAGCTCCGGACAGGGCGTAACTGAAGCTTTCTTT. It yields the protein CASSSGQGVTEAFF. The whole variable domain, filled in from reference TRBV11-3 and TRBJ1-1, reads EAGVVQSPRYKIIEKKQPVAFWCNPISGHNTLYWYLQNLGQGPELLIRYENEEAVDDSQLPKDRFSAERLKGVDSTLKIQPAELGDSAVYLCASSSGQGVTEAFFGQGTRLTVV.